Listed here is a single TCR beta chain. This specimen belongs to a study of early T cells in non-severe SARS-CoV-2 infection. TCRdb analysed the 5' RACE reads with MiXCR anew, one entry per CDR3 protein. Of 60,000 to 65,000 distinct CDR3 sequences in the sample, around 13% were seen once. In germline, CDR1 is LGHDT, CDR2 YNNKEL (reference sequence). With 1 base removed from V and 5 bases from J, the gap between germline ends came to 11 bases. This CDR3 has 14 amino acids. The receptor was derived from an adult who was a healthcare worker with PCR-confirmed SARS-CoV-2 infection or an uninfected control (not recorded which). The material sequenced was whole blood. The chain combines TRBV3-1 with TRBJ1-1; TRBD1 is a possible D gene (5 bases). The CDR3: CASSQGGSLTEAFF. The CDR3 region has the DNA TGTGCCAGCAGCCAAGGGGGGAGCTTAACTGAAGCTTTCTTT.